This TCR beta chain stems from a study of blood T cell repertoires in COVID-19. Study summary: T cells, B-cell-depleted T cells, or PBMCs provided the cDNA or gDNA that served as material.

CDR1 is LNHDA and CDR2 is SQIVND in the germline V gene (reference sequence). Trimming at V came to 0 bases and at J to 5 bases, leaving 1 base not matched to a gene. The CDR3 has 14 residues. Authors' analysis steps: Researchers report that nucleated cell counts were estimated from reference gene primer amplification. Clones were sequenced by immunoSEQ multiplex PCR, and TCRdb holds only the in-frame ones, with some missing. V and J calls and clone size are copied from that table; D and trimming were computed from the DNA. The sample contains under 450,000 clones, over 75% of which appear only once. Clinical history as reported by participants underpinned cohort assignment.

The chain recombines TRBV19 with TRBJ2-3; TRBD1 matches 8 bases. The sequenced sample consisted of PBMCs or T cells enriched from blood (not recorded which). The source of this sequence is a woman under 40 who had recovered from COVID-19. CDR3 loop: CASSIDRGRDTQYF. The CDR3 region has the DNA TGTGCCAGTAGTATAGACAGGGGGCGAGATACGCAGTATTTT.